This TCR beta chain came from a study of cytotoxic CD8 clonotypes in ibrutinib-treated CLL. Turning to the study itself: Response specimens were obtained following a median treatment duration of approximately 13 months, with a range of 6 to 36. General study findings and limits: T-cell clonality at baseline went above that of age-matched healthy donors and rose and fell with circulating CD8+ T-cell counts.

The source of about 2 micrograms of genomic DNA for TCR beta libraries was cryopreserved PBMCs. The V gene lost 4 bases and the J gene lost 6 bases, with 16 bases spanning the gap. The CDR3 loop spans 15 amino acids. From germline, CDR1 is LGHNA and CDR2 YSLEER. Data came from immunoSEQ multiplex PCR; TCRdb stores just in-frame clones and leaves some out. The table includes 250,000 to 350,000 clones, less than 85% detected once. This clone was picked up one time. What it binds is unknown. The chain recombines TRBV4-3 with TRBJ1-5; no clear D. The material was PBMCs, obtained at disease progression, from a patient treated with ibrutinib. The sequence was collected from a human donor with chronic lymphocytic leukemia. CDR3 amino acids: CASSPTPGIGQPQHF. CDR3 DNA sequence: TGCGCCAGCAGCCCCACTCCGGGGATAGGTCAGCCCCAGCATTTT.